These 5 T cell receptor beta chains were all obtained from the same sample, sequenced in a study of shared clonotypes between healthy human individuals. It was CD45RO-negative cells, positively selected for CCR7, that made up naive CD8 cells, with terminally differentiated effector memory CD45RA+ cells excluded. Method: immunoSEQ multiplex PCR; TCRdb's copy keeps in-frame clones and lacks some. There are about 2.1 million clones in the sample; about 93% occur only once, and under 2% lies in the top ten. Sequenced: naive CD8+ T cells from PBMCs. These receptors were taken from a man in his late teens or twenties in good health. Some clones in this sample may be carry-over from other donors' samples.

CDR3: CASSQAVSSYEQYF. The DNA of the CDR3 is TGTGCCAGCAGCCAGGCCGTGAGCTCCTACGAGCAGTACTTC. The V gene is TRBV5-5, the J gene TRBJ2-7; no clear D. Germline lookup yields CDR1 SGHKS and CDR2 YYEKEE (reference sequence). V was pared by 4 bases and J by 0 bases, with 11 bases between. The CDR3 loop spans 14 amino acids. Full variable domain (outside the CDR3, taken from reference TRBV5-5 and TRBJ2-7): DAGVTQSPTHLIKTRGQQVTLRCSPISGHKSVSWYQQVLGQGPQFIFQYYEKEERGRGNFPDRFSARQFPNYSSELNVNALLLGDSALYLCASSQAVSSYEQYFGPGTRLTVT.

The V gene is TRBV27, the J gene TRBJ2-7; TRBD2 is a possible D gene (5 bases). Looked up from germline, CDR1 is MNHEY and CDR2 is SMNVEV (reference sequence). The CDR3 is 14 residues long. V was trimmed by 6 bases and J by 7 bases, leaving 19 bases between them. Here the CDR3 reads CASSPQLRPGEQYF. The DNA for the CDR3 is TGTGCCAGCAGCCCCCAACTCCGTCCGGGAGAGCAGTACTTC.

This clone has only one observation. The chain couples TRBV5-1 to TRBJ2-7, with D perhaps matching TRBD1 (6 bases). V was shortened by 2 bases and J by 5 bases, with 14 bases between the two germline ends. Germline CDR1 reads SGHRS; CDR2 reads YFSETQ. The CDR3 length is 14 residues. This chain's CDR3 is CASSFSGAGNEQYF. Here the CDR3 DNA reads TGCGCCAGCAGCTTTTCAGGGGCGGGCAACGAGCAGTACTTC.

This clone was counted a single time. The gene calls are TRBV13 and TRBJ2-1, with D possibly called TRBD1 or TRBD2 (5 bases each). CDR1 is PRHDT and CDR2 is FYEKMQ in the germline V gene (reference sequence). The ends were cut back, 5 bases at V and 1 base at J, with 15 bases in the middle. This CDR3 region has 16 residues. The DNA of the CDR3 is TGTGCCAGCAGCGAGGGACCTACGGGGTCCTACAATGAGCAGTTCTTC. Protein: CASSEGPTGSYNEQFF. Together with reference TRBV13 and TRBJ2-1, the CDR3 gives the full variable domain: AAGVIQSPRHLIKEKRETATLKCYPIPRHDTVYWYQQGPGQDPQFLISFYEKMQSDKGSIPDRFSAQQFSDYHSELNMSSLELGDSALYFCASSEGPTGSYNEQFFGPGTRLTVL.

The chain is built from TRBV28 and TRBJ1-1; no reliable D call. Looked up from germline, CDR1 is MDHEN and CDR2 is SYDVKM. The V end lost 3 bases, the J end lost 6 bases, and 14 bases lay between the germline ends. This CDR3 is built from 14 residues. Here the CDR3 DNA reads TGTGCCAGCAGTTTGTCGGTTGTGATCGCTGAAGCTTTCTTT. Translated: CASSLSVVIAEAFF. The complete variable domain, with remaining parts taken from reference TRBV28 and TRBJ1-1, reads DVKVTQSSRYLVKRTGEKVFLECVQDMDHENMFWYRQDPGLGLRLIYFSYDVKMKEKGDIPEGYSVSREKKERFSLILESASTNQTSMYLCASSLSVVIAEAFFGQGTRLTVV.